The subject of this entry is one TCR beta chain. Its target antigen remains unknown. No much larger clone exists at a distance of one base, and base qualities are not known. The CDR3 has 13 amino acids, counting the end cysteine and phenylalanine. Of the read, only the CDR3 DNA is kept; its 39 bases are in frame from base 1. According to the germline V gene, CDR1 reads SGHTA and CDR2 reads FQGNSA. The junction carries 15 bases between V and J, which are trimmed by 4 bases and 9 bases respectively. The collaborating institutions used their own protocols to collect whole blood in K2EDTA tubes. For TCRbeta analysis, collaborators shipped samples as frozen whole blood, isolated PBMCs, or DNA extracted from either of those sample types. The sample belongs to a study of blood T cell repertoires in COVID-19 (dated by TCRdb to 2018 to 2020). Background for the entire study: Samples covering the acute and convalescent phases of COVID-19 were provided by collaborators in the United States, Italy and Spain. The prospective study material was composed of cDNA or gDNA derived from T cells, B-cell-depleted T cells, or PBMCs. Subjects who had been exposed to COVID-19, were actively infected with it, or had recovered from it provided the deeply sampled blood TCRbeta repertoires that made up the dataset. The repertoires were released in a freely available public database meant as a resource for research on the immune response to SARS-CoV-2. Samples came from the ongoing ImmuneRACE study (first 160 participants) plus 1,254 subjects from 6 global collaborators. Nearly every sample came with metadata listing a de-identified subject ID, COVID-19 status, age in years and sex. HLA class I and class II types, where available, came from metadata supplied by the sample provider rather than from assay-based typing. Overall study outcomes, separate from this receptor: How much clinical and demographic metadata was included differed by source and by participant, and the metadata was provided uncurated.

TCRbeta CDR3 regions were amplified from genomic DNA by means of the immunoSEQ Assay, a bias-controlled multiplex PCR. The authors' pipeline ran thus. The number of nucleated cells in each sample was estimated by amplification of reference gene primers within the assay. To quantify the absolute abundance of each unique TCRbeta CDR3 rearrangement, sequence reads were collapsed and filtered. For each sample, productive Simpson clonality was calculated as the square root of Simpson's diversity index over productive rearrangements. As stored in TCRdb, this immuneACCESS dataset retains in-frame rearrangements with V and J assigned. A fraction of the clones does not appear; measured against another copy, unresolved V genes explain less than half of the discrepancy, and the remainder lacks a known reason. From that table come the V and J calls and clone size; the DNA was used to work out D and trimming. This sample gives roughly 100,000 clones in total; less than 85% of them show up just once. The top ten clones comprise 1.5% to 2% of the sample.

The source is a woman in her 70s with active or convalescent COVID-19. This chain is built from TRBV7-2 and TRBJ2-5, and TRBD1 may be the D gene, going by 6 matching bases. The sequenced sample was peripheral blood. The nucleotide sequence is TGTGCCAGCAGCTCAGAGGGGGAAGGGGCCCAGTACTTC. This is translated as CASSSEGEGAQYF.